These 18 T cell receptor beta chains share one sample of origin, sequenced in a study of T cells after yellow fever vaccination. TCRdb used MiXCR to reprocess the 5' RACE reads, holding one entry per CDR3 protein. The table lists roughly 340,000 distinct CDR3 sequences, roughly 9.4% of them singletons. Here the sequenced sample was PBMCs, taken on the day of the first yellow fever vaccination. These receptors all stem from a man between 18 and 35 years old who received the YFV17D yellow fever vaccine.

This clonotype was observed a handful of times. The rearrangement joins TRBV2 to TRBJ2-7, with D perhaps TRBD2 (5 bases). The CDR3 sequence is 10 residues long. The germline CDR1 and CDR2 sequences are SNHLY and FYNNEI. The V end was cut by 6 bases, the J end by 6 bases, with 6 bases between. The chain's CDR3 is CASSRGEQYV. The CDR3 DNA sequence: TGTGCCAGCAGCCGGGGCGAGCAGTACGTC.

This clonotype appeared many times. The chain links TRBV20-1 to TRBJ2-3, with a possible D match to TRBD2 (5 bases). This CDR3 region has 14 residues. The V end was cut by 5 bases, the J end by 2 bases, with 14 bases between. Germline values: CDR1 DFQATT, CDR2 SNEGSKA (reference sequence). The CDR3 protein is CSAQAASSTDTQYF. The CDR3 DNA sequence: TGCAGTGCTCAAGCGGCGAGTTCCACAGATACGCAGTATTTT.

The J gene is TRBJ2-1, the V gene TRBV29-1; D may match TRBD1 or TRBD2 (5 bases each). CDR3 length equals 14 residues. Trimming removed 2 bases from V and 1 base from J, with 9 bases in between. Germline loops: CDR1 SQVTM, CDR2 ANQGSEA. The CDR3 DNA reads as TGCAGCGTTGAATGGTGGGGGTCCTACAATGAGCAGTTCTTC. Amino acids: CSVEWWGSYNEQFF.

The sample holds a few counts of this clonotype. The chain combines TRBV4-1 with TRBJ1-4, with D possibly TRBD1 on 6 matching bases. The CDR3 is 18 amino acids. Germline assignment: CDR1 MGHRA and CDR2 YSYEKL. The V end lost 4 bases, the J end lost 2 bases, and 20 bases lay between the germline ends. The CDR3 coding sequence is TGCGCCAGCAGCCTACGGGGCGGGGGGGGCGGCACTAATGAAAAACTGTTTTTT. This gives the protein CASSLRGGGGGTNEKLFF.

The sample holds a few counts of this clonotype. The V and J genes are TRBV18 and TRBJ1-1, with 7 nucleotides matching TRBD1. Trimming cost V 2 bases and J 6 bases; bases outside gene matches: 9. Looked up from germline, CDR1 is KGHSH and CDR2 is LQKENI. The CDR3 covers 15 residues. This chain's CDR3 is CASSPTGADGAEAFF. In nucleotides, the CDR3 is TGTGCCAGCTCACCAACAGGGGCGGATGGGGCTGAAGCTTTCTTT.

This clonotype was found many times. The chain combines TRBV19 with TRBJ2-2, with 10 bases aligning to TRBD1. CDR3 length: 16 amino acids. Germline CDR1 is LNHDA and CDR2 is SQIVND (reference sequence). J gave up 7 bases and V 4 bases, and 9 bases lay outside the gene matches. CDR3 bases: TGTGCCAGTAGTACACTGGACAGGGGGTTCGGCGGGGAGCTGTTTTTT. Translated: CASSTLDRGFGGELFF.

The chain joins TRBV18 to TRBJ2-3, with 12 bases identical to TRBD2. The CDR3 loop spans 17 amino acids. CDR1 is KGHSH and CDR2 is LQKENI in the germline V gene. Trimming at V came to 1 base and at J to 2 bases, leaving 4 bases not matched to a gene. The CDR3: CASSPRTSGAYTDTQYF. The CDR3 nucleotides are TGTGCCAGCTCACCACGGACTAGCGGGGCCTACACAGATACGCAGTATTTT. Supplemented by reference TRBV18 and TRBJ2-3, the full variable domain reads NAGVMQNPRHLVRRRGQEARLRCSPMKGHSHVYWYRQLPEEGLKFMVYLQKENIIDESGMPKERFSAEFPKEGPSILRIQQVVRGDSAAYFCASSPRTSGAYTDTQYFGPGTRLTVL.

The CDR3: CATSRSSGGANEQFF. The CDR3 bases are TGTGCCACCAGCAGAAGTAGCGGGGGGGCCAATGAGCAGTTCTTC. The chain recombines TRBV15 with TRBJ2-1, with 11 bases lining up with TRBD2. Germline V gene lookup returns CDR1 LNHNV and CDR2 YYDKDF (reference sequence). V was clipped by 2 bases and J by 6 bases; unmatched bases: 3. CDR3 size: 15 residues.

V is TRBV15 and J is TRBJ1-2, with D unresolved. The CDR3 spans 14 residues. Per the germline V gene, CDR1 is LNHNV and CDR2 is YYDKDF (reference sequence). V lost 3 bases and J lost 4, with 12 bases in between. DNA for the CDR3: TGTGCCACCAGCAGCCGGACGGCTCTCTATGGCTACACCTTC. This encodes CATSSRTALYGYTF. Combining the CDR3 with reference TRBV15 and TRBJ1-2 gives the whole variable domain DAMVIQNPRYQVTQFGKPVTLSCSQTLNHNVMYWYQQKSSQAPKLLFHYYDKDFNNEADTPDNFQSRRPNTSFCFLDIRSPGLGDTAMYLCATSSRTALYGYTFGSGTRLTVV.

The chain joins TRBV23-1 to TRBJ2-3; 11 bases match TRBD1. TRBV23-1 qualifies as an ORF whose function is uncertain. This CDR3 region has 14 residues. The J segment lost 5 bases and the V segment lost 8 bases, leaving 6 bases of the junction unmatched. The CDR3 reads CASVRTGGQDTQYF. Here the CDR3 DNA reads TGCGCCAGCGTGCGGACAGGGGGCCAAGATACGCAGTATTTT.

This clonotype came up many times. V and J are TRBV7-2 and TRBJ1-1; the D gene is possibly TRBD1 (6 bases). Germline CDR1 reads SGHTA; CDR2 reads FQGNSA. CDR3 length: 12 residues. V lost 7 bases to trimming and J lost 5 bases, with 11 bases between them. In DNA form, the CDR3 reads TGTGCCAGCATGATACAGGGAACTGAAGCTTTCTTT. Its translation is CASMIQGTEAFF.

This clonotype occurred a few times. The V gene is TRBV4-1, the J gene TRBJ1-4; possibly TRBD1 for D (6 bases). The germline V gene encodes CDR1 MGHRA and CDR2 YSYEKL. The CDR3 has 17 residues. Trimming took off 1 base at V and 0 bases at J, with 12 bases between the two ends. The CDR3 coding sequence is TGCGCCAGCAGCCAAGTGGGAAAGGGGGCAACTAATGAAAAACTGTTTTTT. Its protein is CASSQVGKGATNEKLFF.

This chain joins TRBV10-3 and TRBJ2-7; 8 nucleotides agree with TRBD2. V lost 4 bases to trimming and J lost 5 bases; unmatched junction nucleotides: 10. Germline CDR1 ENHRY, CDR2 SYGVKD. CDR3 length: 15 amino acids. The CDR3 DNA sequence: TGTGCCATCAGTGGTAAAGCGGGGGTATCCGACGAGCAGTACTTC. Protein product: CAISGKAGVSDEQYF.

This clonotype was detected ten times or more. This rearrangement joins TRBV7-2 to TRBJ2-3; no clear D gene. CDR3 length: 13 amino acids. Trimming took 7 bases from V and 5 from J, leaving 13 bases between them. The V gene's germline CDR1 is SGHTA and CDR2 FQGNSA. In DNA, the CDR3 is TGTGCCAGCACCCCCGGCGGCGGAGATACGCAGTATTTT. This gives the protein CASTPGGGDTQYF.

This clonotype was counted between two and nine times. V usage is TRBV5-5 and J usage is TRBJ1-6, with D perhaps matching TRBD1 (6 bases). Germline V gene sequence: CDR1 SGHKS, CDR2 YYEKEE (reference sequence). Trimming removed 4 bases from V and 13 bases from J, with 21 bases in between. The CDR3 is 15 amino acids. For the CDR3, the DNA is TGTGCCAGCAGCCCGCTGGCAGGGGAAGTTGGCCCCCTCCACTTT. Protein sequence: CASSPLAGEVGPLHF.

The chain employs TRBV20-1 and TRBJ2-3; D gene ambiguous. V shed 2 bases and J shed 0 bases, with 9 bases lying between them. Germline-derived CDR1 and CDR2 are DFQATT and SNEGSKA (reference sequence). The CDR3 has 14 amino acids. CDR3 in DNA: TGCAGTGCTAGACTGCAACCTAGCACAGATACGCAGTATTTT. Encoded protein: CSARLQPSTDTQYF.

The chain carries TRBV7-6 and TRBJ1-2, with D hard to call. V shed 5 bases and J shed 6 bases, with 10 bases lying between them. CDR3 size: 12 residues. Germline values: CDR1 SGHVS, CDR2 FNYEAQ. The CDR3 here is CASSPYRDGYTF. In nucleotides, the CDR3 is TGTGCCAGCAGCCCGTATCGGGATGGCTACACCTTC.

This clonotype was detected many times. CDR3 in amino acids: CASSFSVNTEAFF. The CDR3 DNA reads TGTGCCAGCAGCTTCTCGGTGAACACTGAAGCTTTCTTT. The rearrangement joins TRBV7-2 to TRBJ1-1, with no clear D. From germline, CDR1 is SGHTA and CDR2 FQGNSA. This CDR3 comprises 13 residues. Trimming cost V 3 bases and J 0 bases, with 5 bases left between them.